A single sample is the source of the 24 T cell receptor beta chains below, sequenced in a study of T cell repertoires in cytomegalovirus infection. One entry per CDR3 protein results from TCRdb running MiXCR on the reads. The table shows 210,000 or so distinct CDR3 sequences, with 6% to 8% occurring only once. Sequencing was carried out using PBMCs. These receptors were obtained from a human donor in good health (CMV status not recorded). Some clones in this sample may be carry-over from other donors' samples.

This clonotype has at least ten counts. CDR3: CASSYIRDRANYYEQYF. The CDR3 DNA follows: TGTGCCAGCAGTTACATCAGGGACAGGGCTAATTACTACGAGCAGTACTTC. The chain recombines TRBV6-2 or TRBV6-3 with TRBJ2-7; 9 bases are shared with TRBD1. CDR1 is MNHEY and CDR2 is SVGEGT in the germline V gene. This CDR3 region has 17 residues. V was pared by 2 bases and J by 3 bases, with 11 bases of the junction left unmatched.

This clonotype has a count of ten or more. The chain combines TRBV19 with TRBJ2-7, with 8 bases aligning to TRBD1. Trimming removed 4 bases from V and 1 base from J; junction bases left unmatched: 3. Per germline, CDR1 LNHDA and CDR2 SQIVND (reference sequence). This CDR3 spans 14 amino acids. The CDR3 region is CASSRDRWSYEQYF. As DNA, the CDR3 is TGTGCCAGTAGTAGGGACAGGTGGTCCTACGAGCAGTACTTC.

This clonotype appeared many times. The chain employs TRBV20-1 and TRBJ1-2; D ambiguous. Germline V lookup: CDR1 DFQATT, CDR2 SNEGSKA (reference sequence). The CDR3 is 13 residues long. The V end was cut by 5 bases, the J end by 3 bases, with 13 bases between. The CDR3 region is CSASRTRYYGYTF. Written as DNA, the CDR3 is TGCAGTGCTTCCCGGACGAGGTACTATGGCTACACCTTC.

At least ten counts were recorded for this clonotype. The chain uses TRBV20-1 and TRBJ2-2; TRBD1 agrees at 10 bases. This CDR3 comprises 15 residues. The V and J ends lost 5 bases and 1 base, in that order; junction bases with no gene match: 4. Per germline, CDR1 DFQATT and CDR2 SNEGSKA (reference sequence). The CDR3 region has the DNA TGCAGTGCTCTGGACAGGGGGATGAACACCGGGGAGCTGTTTTTT. Encoded protein: CSALDRGMNTGELFF.

This clonotype was seen at least ten times. The genes are TRBV7-2 and TRBJ2-7; the match to TRBD1 covers 10 bases. The CDR3 is 16 amino acids. The germline CDR1 and CDR2 sequences are SGHTA and FQGNSA. V shed 4 bases and J 0 bases; nucleotides not matched to a gene: 6. This CDR3 reads CASSSRTGGGSYEQYF. CDR3 DNA sequence: TGTGCCAGCAGCTCGAGGACAGGGGGAGGCTCCTACGAGCAGTACTTC.

This clonotype has at least ten counts. The chain carries TRBV5-6 and TRBJ1-5; TRBD1 matches 8 bases. The germline CDR1 and CDR2 sequences are SGHDT and YYEEEE. Trimming removed 3 bases from V and 7 bases from J; junction bases left unmatched: 3. The CDR3 runs to 13 residues. In nucleotides, the CDR3 is TGTGCCAGCAGCTCGACAGGGGTCCAGCCCCAGCATTTT. The encoded protein is CASSSTGVQPQHF.

The sample holds many counts of this clonotype. J is TRBJ1-1 and V is TRBV7-2; 10 nucleotides align to TRBD1. Germline values: CDR1 SGHTA, CDR2 FQGNSA. Losses at the gene ends were 5 bases for V and 4 bases for J; bases not matched to a gene: 4. The CDR3 length is 14 residues. The CDR3 region is CASSPDRGTTEAFF. The CDR3 nucleotides read TGTGCCAGCAGCCCGGACAGGGGGACCACTGAAGCTTTCTTT. The entire variable domain, with the rest obtained from reference TRBV7-2 and TRBJ1-1, is as follows: GAGVSQSPSNKVTEKGKDVELRCDPISGHTALYWYRQSLGQGLEFLIYFQGNSAPDKSGLPSDRFSAERTGGSVSTLTIQRTQQEDSAVYLCASSPDRGTTEAFFGQGTRLTVV.

This clonotype was seen repeatedly, ten times or more. CDR3 loop: CASSLSGPLGGQETQYF. Here the CDR3 DNA reads TGTGCCAGCAGCTTATCAGGCCCCCTAGGAGGGCAAGAGACCCAGTACTTC. This sequence joins TRBV7-3 and TRBJ2-5; TRBD2 might be the D (6 bases). The CDR3 is 17 residues long. Looked up from germline, CDR1 is SGHTA and CDR2 is FQGTGA. Trimming removed 2 bases from V and 2 bases from J, with 18 bases in between.

This clonotype occurred many times. This CDR3 reads CASTTGATGELFF. The CDR3, as DNA: TGTGCCAGCACAACAGGAGCCACCGGGGAGCTGTTTTTT. The chain is built from TRBV6-2 or TRBV6-3 and TRBJ2-2; maybe TRBD1 (5 bases). This CDR3 is 13 amino acids long. Trimming stripped 7 bases from V and 4 bases from J, with 10 bases between. Per the germline V gene, CDR1 is MNHEY and CDR2 is SVGEGT.

There are many counts of this clonotype. This sequence joins TRBV4-1 and TRBJ1-5; 7 bases are shared with TRBD1. The germline V gene encodes CDR1 MGHRA and CDR2 YSYEKL. There are 13 residues in the CDR3. The J segment lost 6 bases and the V segment lost 1 base, leaving 0 bases of the junction unmatched. The CDR3 region is CASSQAGGQPQHF. The CDR3 bases are TGCGCCAGCAGCCAAGCAGGGGGTCAGCCCCAGCATTTT.

This clonotype was detected ten times or more. The V and J genes are TRBV7-9 and TRBJ1-5; the match to TRBD1 covers 7 bases. Germline CDR1 SEHNR, CDR2 FQNEAQ (reference sequence). The junction had 2 bases not matched to a gene; V was cut back by 1 base and J by 2 bases. This CDR3 region has 15 residues. This CDR3 reads CASSLGGTGNQPQHF. CDR3 coding DNA: TGTGCCAGCAGCTTAGGCGGGACAGGCAATCAGCCCCAGCATTTT.

Many counts were recorded for this clonotype. V and J are TRBV4-1 and TRBJ2-7, with a tentative D call TRBD1 (6 bases). The CDR3 length is 14 residues. Germline V lookup: CDR1 MGHRA, CDR2 YSYEKL. The V end lost 2 bases, the J end lost 1 base, and 9 bases lay between the germline ends. The CDR3 loop reads CASSQTQGSYEQYF. The CDR3 region has the DNA TGCGCCAGCAGCCAAACCCAGGGGTCCTACGAGCAGTACTTC.

This clonotype was counted at least ten times. The chain employs TRBV28 and TRBJ1-2; D call uncertain. Trimming stripped 4 bases from V and 4 bases from J, with 10 bases between. This CDR3 contains 13 residues. Germline V lookup: CDR1 MDHEN, CDR2 SYDVKM. The CDR3 loop is CASSSQGTYGYTF. The CDR3 DNA reads as TGTGCCAGCAGTTCCCAAGGAACCTATGGCTACACCTTC.

This clonotype was seen more than once but under ten times. This chain uses TRBV12-5 with TRBJ2-2; perhaps TRBD1 as D (6 bases). CDR3 length equals 16 residues. Trimming took 0 bases from V and 5 from J, leaving 13 bases between them. Per the germline V gene, CDR1 is LGHNT and CDR2 is FRNRAP. The CDR3 DNA follows: TGTGCTAGTGGTTTGGTACTCCGTACAGGGACCGGGGAGCTGTTTTTT. It translates to CASGLVLRTGTGELFF.

This clonotype has a count of ten or more. This sequence joins TRBV2 and TRBJ2-7, with D perhaps TRBD1 (6 bases). This CDR3 spans 13 amino acids. Trimming took 9 bases from V and 4 from J, leaving 16 bases between them. The germline CDR1 and CDR2 sequences are SNHLY and FYNNEI. The DNA of the CDR3 is TGTGCCAGTCTCGGACAGTCTGGGTACGAGCAGTACTTC. Translating it yields CASLGQSGYEQYF.

This clonotype was found many times. This sequence joins TRBV7-2 and TRBJ1-1; D unclear. The CDR3 consists of 13 residues. The germline V gene has CDR1 SGHTA and CDR2 FQGNSA. V dropped 0 bases and J dropped 4 bases, with 6 bases sitting between them. CDR3 DNA sequence: TGTGCCAGCAGCTTAGCTGTGGGCACTGAAGCTTTCTTT. The encoded protein is CASSLAVGTEAFF.

At least ten counts were recorded for this clonotype. The rearrangement links TRBV5-5 to TRBJ2-5; 10 bases align to TRBD1. The germline gives CDR1 SGHKS, CDR2 YYEKEE (reference sequence). J gave up 5 bases and V 2 bases, and 6 bases lay outside the gene matches. The CDR3 totals 15 residues. The CDR3 region has the DNA TGTGCCAGCAGCTTAAGACAGGGGGCGGGTGAGACCCAGTACTTC. Translating gives CASSLRQGAGETQYF.

In this sample, this clonotype turned up many times. The chain joins TRBV29-1 to TRBJ1-1; D is undetermined. Germline V gives CDR1 SQVTM, CDR2 ANQGSEA. Deletions cut 6 bases from V and 6 bases from J, with 8 bases between. This CDR3 contains 10 residues. CDR3 region: CSVRVAEAFF. The DNA for the CDR3 is TGCAGCGTGAGGGTCGCTGAAGCTTTCTTT.

Many counts were recorded for this clonotype. This sequence joins TRBV7-6 and TRBJ2-5, with TRBD2 as a possible D gene (6 bases). V lost 5 bases to trimming and J lost 5 bases, with 30 bases between them. This CDR3 has 19 amino acids. Germline CDR1 reads SGHVS; CDR2 reads FNYEAQ. The CDR3 coding sequence is TGTGCCAGCAGCCCGGGGGAATTACTAGCTGCACTTCAAGCGGAGACCCAGTACTTC. This codes for CASSPGELLAALQAETQYF.

This clonotype was recorded many times. J is TRBJ1-5 and V is TRBV19; TRBD1 might be the D (5 bases). V was shortened by 5 bases and J by 5 bases, with 7 bases between the two germline ends. The CDR3 contains 12 residues. Looked up from germline, CDR1 is LNHDA and CDR2 is SQIVND (reference sequence). The CDR3 loop reads CASSGGDQPQHF. CDR3 DNA: TGTGCCAGTAGTGGGGGGGATCAGCCCCAGCATTTT.

A few counts support this clonotype. The genes are TRBV4-3 and TRBJ1-1; 7 bases agree with TRBD1. CDR3 length equals 15 residues. CDR1 is LGHNA, CDR2 YSLEER, per germline. V lost 0 bases, J lost 10 bases, and 11 bases stayed unmatched. CDR3 in DNA: TGCGCCAGCAGCCAAGATCAGTGGAATCAGGGGGGAGCTTTCTTT. Its translation: CASSQDQWNQGGAFF.

There are many counts of this clonotype. CDR3 sequence: CSVVRDRGSGYTF. For the CDR3, the DNA is TGCAGCGTTGTAAGGGACAGGGGCTCGGGCTACACCTTC. The chain employs TRBV29-1 and TRBJ1-2, with 10 nucleotides matching TRBD1. The CDR3 is 13 amino acids. CDR1 and CDR2 from the germline V gene are SQVTM and ANQGSEA. V lost 4 bases, J lost 8 bases, and 7 bases stayed unmatched.

This clonotype was seen repeatedly, ten times or more. The J gene is TRBJ2-1, the V gene TRBV19, with 8 nucleotides matching TRBD1. The CDR3 spans 15 residues. Germline CDR1 and CDR2: LNHDA and SQIVND (reference sequence). The ends lost 3 bases at V and 0 bases at J; junction bases unmatched: 1. The CDR3 DNA follows: TGTGCCAGTAGTATGGACAGGGCCTCCTACAATGAGCAGTTCTTC. It translates to CASSMDRASYNEQFF.

At least ten counts were recorded for this clonotype. The V and J genes are TRBV5-4 and TRBJ2-1; D ambiguous. Germline loops: CDR1 SGHNT, CDR2 YYREEE (reference sequence). V was shortened by 5 bases and J by 5 bases, with 8 bases between the two germline ends. The CDR3 is made up of 12 amino acids. The CDR3: CASSWNHNEQFF. CDR3 in DNA: TGTGCCAGCAGTTGGAACCACAATGAGCAGTTCTTC.